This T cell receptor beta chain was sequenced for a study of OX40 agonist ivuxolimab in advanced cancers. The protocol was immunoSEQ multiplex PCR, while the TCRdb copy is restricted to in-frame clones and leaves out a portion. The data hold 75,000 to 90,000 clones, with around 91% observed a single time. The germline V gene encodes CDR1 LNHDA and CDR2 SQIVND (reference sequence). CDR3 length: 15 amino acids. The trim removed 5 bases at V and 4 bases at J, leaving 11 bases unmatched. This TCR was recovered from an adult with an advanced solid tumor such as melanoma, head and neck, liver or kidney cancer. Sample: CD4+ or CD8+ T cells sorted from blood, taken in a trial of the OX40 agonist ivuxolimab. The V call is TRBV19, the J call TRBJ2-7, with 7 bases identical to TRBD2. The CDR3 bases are TGTGCCAGTAGTCTCAGACTAGCTGAGTGGTACGAGCAGTACTTC. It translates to CASSLRLAEWYEQYF.